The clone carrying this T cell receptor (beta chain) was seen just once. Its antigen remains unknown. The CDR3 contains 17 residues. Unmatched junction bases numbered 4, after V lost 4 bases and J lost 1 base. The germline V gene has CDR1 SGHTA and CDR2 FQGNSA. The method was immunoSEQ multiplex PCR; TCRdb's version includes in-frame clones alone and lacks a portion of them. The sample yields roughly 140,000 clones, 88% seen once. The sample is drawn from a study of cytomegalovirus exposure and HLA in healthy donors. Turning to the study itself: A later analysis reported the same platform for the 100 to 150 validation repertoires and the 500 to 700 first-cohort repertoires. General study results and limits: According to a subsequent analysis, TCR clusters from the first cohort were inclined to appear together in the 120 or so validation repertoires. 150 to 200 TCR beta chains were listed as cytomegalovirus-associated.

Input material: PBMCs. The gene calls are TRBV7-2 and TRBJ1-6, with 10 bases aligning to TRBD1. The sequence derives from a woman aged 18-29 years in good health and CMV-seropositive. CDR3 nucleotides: TGTGCCAGCAGCTCAAGGACAGGGGGATCCTATAATTCACCCCTCCACTTT. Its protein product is CASSSRTGGSYNSPLHF.